Below, 27 T cell receptor beta chains from the same sample are listed, as sequenced in a study of memory CD4+ T cells and cytomegalovirus serostatus. Method: immunoSEQ multiplex PCR; TCRdb's copy keeps in-frame clones and lacks some. Of about 75,000 clones in the sample, under 80% were seen once. Single viable CD3+CD4+CD8-CD45RO+ cells were sorted as the memory CD4+ T cells. Input material: memory CD4+ T cells from blood. All receptors come from an adult in good health and CMV-seropositive.

The genes are TRBV30 and TRBJ2-1; tentatively, D is TRBD1 (5 bases). V lost 4 bases and J 9 bases, leaving 16 bases between the germline ends. The CDR3 is 13 amino acids. The germline gives CDR1 GTSNPN, CDR2 SVGIG (reference sequence). The DNA for the CDR3 is TGTGCCTGGACTGGGCAGGGAAGGGGTGAGCAGTTCTTC. Protein product: CAWTGQGRGEQFF.

The chain recombines TRBV10-3 with TRBJ2-1; TRBD1 aligns across 7 bases. CDR1 is ENHRY and CDR2 is SYGVKD in the germline V gene. CDR3 size: 15 residues. The trim removed 9 bases at V and 8 bases at J, leaving 16 bases unmatched. The CDR3 DNA follows: TGTGCCATTTCTAAGACAGGGAGCTACCGCGATGAGCAGTTCTTC. It is translated as CAISKTGSYRDEQFF.

V is TRBV5-1 and J is TRBJ2-2; 10 nucleotides align to TRBD1. V dropped 4 bases and J dropped 5; count of bases not matched to a gene: 5. The length of the CDR3 is 15 residues. The germline V gene has CDR1 SGHRS and CDR2 YFSETQ. For the CDR3, the DNA is TGCGCCAGCAGCCCACGGACAGGGGGGACCGGGGAGCTGTTTTTT. Protein: CASSPRTGGTGELFF.

This rearrangement joins TRBV2 to TRBJ2-6; D unresolved. The CDR3 loop spans 15 amino acids. Trimming cost V 6 bases and J 2 bases, with 11 bases left between them. CDR1 is SNHLY and CDR2 is FYNNEI in the germline V gene. CDR3 DNA: TGTGCCAGCAGGGTTTCGAGAACTGGGGCCAACGTCCTGACTTTC. It encodes CASRVSRTGANVLTF.

CDR3 nucleotides: TGTGCCAGCAGGAACCCGGGACAGGGATGGGATGGCTACACCTTC. Protein: CASRNPGQGWDGYTF. This rearrangement joins TRBV21-1 to TRBJ1-2; the listed D gene, TRBD1, was not tested against the DNA. TRBV21-1 has pseudogene status. CDR3 length: 15 residues.

The gene calls are TRBV9 and TRBJ2-2; D is tentatively TRBD1 or TRBD2 (5 bases each). V was pared by 4 bases and J by 1 base, with 23 bases between. Germline-derived CDR1 and CDR2 are SGDLS and YYNGEE. This CDR3 comprises 19 residues. In DNA, the CDR3 is TGTGCCAGCAGCAAGGGGTTGAGAGGGGCCAGAGGGAACACCGGGGAGCTGTTTTTT. Translating gives CASSKGLRGARGNTGELFF.

This clone was detected only once. The J gene is TRBJ2-5, the V gene TRBV19; 7 bases agree with TRBD1. Germline V gene data show CDR1 as LNHDA and CDR2 as SQIVND (reference sequence). The CDR3 contains 15 residues. The junction had 11 bases not matched to a gene; V was cut back by 5 bases and J by 5 bases. As DNA, the CDR3 is TGTGCCAGTAGTCCCCGACAGGGCCCATGGGAGACCCAGTACTTC. Protein sequence: CASSPRQGPWETQYF.

The chain is built from TRBV5-4 and TRBJ2-3, with unresolved D. Germline-derived CDR1 and CDR2 are SGHNT and YYREEE (reference sequence). The CDR3 length is 13 residues. The germline V and J ends were trimmed by 5 bases and 0 bases, with 7 bases remaining between them. CDR3 nucleotides: TGTGCCAGCAGGCCGGGTAGCACAGATACGCAGTATTTT. It codes for CASRPGSTDTQYF.

This clone was recorded only once. The CDR3 spells CASMFGRGTEAFF. The DNA of the CDR3 is TGTGCCAGCATGTTTGGCCGGGGAACTGAAGCTTTCTTT. The chain carries TRBV2 and TRBJ1-1; unclear D gene. The CDR3 loop spans 13 amino acids. Germline V CDR1 and CDR2: SNHLY, FYNNEI. Deletions cut 7 bases from V and 5 bases from J, with 14 bases between.

The genes are TRBV29-1 and TRBJ1-1; 8 bases line up with TRBD1. Germline V lookup: CDR1 SQVTM, CDR2 ANQGSEA. Trimming at V came to 7 bases and at J to 3 bases, leaving 4 bases not matched to a gene. The CDR3 is 12 residues long. This CDR3 is CSAADRDTEAFF. In DNA form, the CDR3 reads TGCAGCGCCGCGGACAGGGACACTGAAGCTTTCTTT.

This clone was counted a few times. The chain couples TRBV4-3 to TRBJ1-4, with no clear D. Trimming removed 2 bases at V and 3 bases at J, with 7 bases between. Germline CDR1 and CDR2: LGHNA and YSLEER. The CDR3 is 14 residues long. This CDR3 is CASSQTAANEKLFF. The CDR3, as DNA: TGCGCCAGCAGCCAAACAGCGGCTAATGAAAAACTGTTTTTT.

The chain employs TRBV25-1 and TRBJ1-1; maybe TRBD1 (6 bases). V lost 2 bases to trimming and J lost 5 bases, with 15 bases between them. The germline V gene encodes CDR1 MGHDK and CDR2 SYGVNS. The CDR3 has 15 residues. The CDR3 sequence is CASSEKQGMRTEAFF. The DNA for the CDR3 is TGTGCCAGCAGTGAAAAACAGGGAATGCGGACTGAAGCTTTCTTT.

This chain uses TRBV7-2 with TRBJ1-2; D gene uncertain. Germline V lookup: CDR1 SGHTA, CDR2 FQGNSA. V gave up 0 bases and J gave up 2 bases, with 10 bases separating them. The CDR3 extends over 15 amino acids. CDR3 residues: CASSLARVTNYGYTF. The CDR3 bases are TGTGCCAGCAGCTTAGCGCGGGTGACGAACTATGGCTACACCTTC.

The chain joins TRBV23-1 to TRBJ2-4; D gene unclear. TRBV23-1 is reported as an ORF; its role is uncertain. CDR3 length: 16 amino acids. Deletions cut 8 bases from V and 0 bases from J, with 17 bases between. CDR3 sequence: CASPEVGLLAKNIQYF. In nucleotides, the CDR3 is TGCGCCAGCCCCGAGGTAGGGCTTTTAGCCAAAAACATTCAGTACTTC.

The count of this clone is one. J is TRBJ2-2 and V is TRBV9, with 9 bases lining up with TRBD1. After removal of 3 bases from V and 6 bases from J, the junction contained 6 bases not matched to a gene. Looked up from germline, CDR1 is SGDLS and CDR2 is YYNGEE. The CDR3 covers 15 residues. The CDR3 nucleotides are TGTGCCAGCAGCGCTACTCGACAGGGGGCCGGGGAGCTGTTTTTT. This codes for CASSATRQGAGELFF.

This clone is a singleton in its sample. The gene calls are TRBV11-2 and TRBJ1-2; possible D gene TRBD1, 6 bases. The germline V and J ends were trimmed by 5 bases and 6 bases, with 19 bases remaining between them. CDR1 is SGHAT and CDR2 is FQNNGV in the germline V gene. The CDR3 runs 15 residues. For the CDR3, the DNA is TGTGCCAGCAGCCGCCTTAAAACAGGGTACGATGGCTACACCTTC. Protein product: CASSRLKTGYDGYTF.

This clone turned up a few times. The chain combines TRBV11-3 with TRBJ2-3, with D possibly matching TRBD2 (6 bases). CDR1 and CDR2 from the germline V gene are SGHNT and YENEEA. V was pared by 1 base and J by 1 base, with 12 bases between. The CDR3 is made up of 16 amino acids. The CDR3 protein is CASSLGLASGTDTQYF. The DNA of the CDR3 is TGTGCCAGCAGCTTAGGGCTAGCGTCTGGCACAGATACGCAGTATTTT.

V is TRBV11-3 and J is TRBJ2-3; a possible D gene is TRBD2 (5 bases). The ends were cut back, 1 base at V and 2 bases at J, with 13 bases in the middle. Germline V gene lookup returns CDR1 SGHNT and CDR2 YENEEA. The CDR3 is made up of 16 amino acids. CDR3 bases: TGTGCCAGCAGCTTAGTGCCGGGGAGTCCCACAGATACGCAGTATTTT. It specifies CASSLVPGSPTDTQYF.

The rearrangement joins TRBV5-1 to TRBJ2-2; TRBD2 aligns across 14 bases. The CDR3 runs 17 residues. The junction had 3 bases not matched to a gene; V was cut back by 5 bases and J by 0 bases. CDR1 and CDR2 (germline): SGHRS, YFSETQ. The CDR3 DNA reads TGCGCCAGCAGACCGACTAGCGGGGGGGCGAACACCGGGGAGCTGTTTTTT. Its translation is CASRPTSGGANTGELFF. Complete variable domain (other parts from reference TRBV5-1 and TRBJ2-2): KAGVTQTPRYLIKTRGQQVTLSCSPISGHRSVSWYQQTPGQGLQFLFEYFSETQRNKGNFPGRFSGRQFSNSRSEMNVSTLELGDSALYLCASRPTSGGANTGELFFGEGSRLTVL.

The chain links TRBV5-1 to TRBJ1-2, with D possibly matching TRBD1 (6 bases). Trimming took 0 bases from V and 7 from J, leaving 10 bases between them. The CDR3 sequence is 13 residues long. Germline V lookup: CDR1 SGHRS, CDR2 YFSETQ. Written as DNA, the CDR3 is TGCGCCAGCAGCTTGGAGGGGGGTCGTGGCTACACCTTC. Amino acids: CASSLEGGRGYTF.

The gene calls are TRBV30 and TRBJ2-2; TRBD2 matches at 10 bases. CDR3 length equals 14 residues. CDR1 GTSNPN and CDR2 SVGIG come from the germline V gene (reference sequence). The ends lost 2 bases at V and 5 bases at J; junction bases unmatched: 2. CDR3 region: CAWSWTSGTGELFF. The CDR3 DNA sequence: TGTGCCTGGAGTTGGACTAGCGGAACCGGGGAGCTGTTTTTT.

The V call is TRBV5-1, the J call TRBJ2-5; 9 nucleotides agree with TRBD1. Germline V CDR1 and CDR2: SGHRS, YFSETQ. Trimming took 1 base from V and 5 from J; bases not matched to a gene: 9. The CDR3 spans 16 residues. The CDR3 bases are TGCGCCAGCAGCTTGTCCCCACAGGGGGCAGGTGAGACCCAGTACTTC. Its protein product is CASSLSPQGAGETQYF.

The gene calls are TRBV2 and TRBJ1-2; weak D call: TRBD1 (6 bases). The CDR3 runs 15 residues. Germline CDR1 and CDR2: SNHLY and FYNNEI. Trimming removed 1 base from V and 5 bases from J, with 14 bases in between. The CDR3 sequence: CASSEGLGTSYGYTF. CDR3 coding DNA: TGTGCCAGCAGTGAAGGACTAGGGACATCATATGGCTACACCTTC.

This clone was observed a handful of times. The rearrangement links TRBV7-2 to TRBJ2-3; TRBD2 matches at 9 bases. The CDR3 extends over 16 amino acids. Unmatched junction bases numbered 9, after V lost 2 bases and J lost 6 bases. Per the germline V gene, CDR1 is SGHTA and CDR2 is FQGNSA. This chain's CDR3 is CASSLSGGSTGDTQYF. In DNA, the CDR3 is TGTGCCAGCAGCTTAAGCGGGGGGAGTACAGGGGATACGCAGTATTTT.

In its sample, this clone was seen once. This sequence joins TRBV7-9 and TRBJ2-3; TRBD2 aligns across 9 bases. CDR1 SEHNR and CDR2 FQNEAQ come from the germline V gene (reference sequence). The CDR3 runs 16 residues. V trimming: 1 base; J trimming: 3 bases; junction bases outside the gene matches: 5. The CDR3, as DNA: TGTGCCAGCAGCTTAGGAGCGGCGGGGGGGACAGATACGCAGTATTTT. This encodes CASSLGAAGGTDTQYF.

The chain combines TRBV7-7 with TRBJ2-2, with D perhaps matching TRBD1 (5 bases). V lost 4 bases, J lost 6 bases, and 9 bases lay in between. The CDR3 loop spans 13 amino acids. Germline V gene sequence: CDR1 SSHAT, CDR2 FNYEAQ (reference sequence). CDR3 sequence reads: CASSSQGSGELFF. The CDR3 DNA reads as TGTGCCAGCAGCTCCCAGGGTTCCGGGGAGCTGTTTTTT.

DNA of the CDR3: TGTGCCAGCAGTGAGGGGGCCCCGAATGAAAAACTGTTTTTT. It yields the protein CASSEGAPNEKLFF. The chain employs TRBV6-5 and TRBJ1-4; TRBD1 matches at 7 bases. Looked up from germline, CDR1 is MNHEY and CDR2 is SVGAGI. V was pared by 5 bases and J by 5 bases, with 5 bases of the junction left unmatched. This CDR3 has 14 residues.